This TCR beta chain was obtained from a study of cytomegalovirus exposure and HLA in healthy donors. Trimming cost V 7 bases and J 5 bases, with 17 bases left between them. The CDR3 is made up of 14 amino acids. Looked up from germline, CDR1 is MNHNS and CDR2 is SASEGT. Sequencing used immunoSEQ multiplex PCR; TCRdb keeps in-frame clones, though not all of them. The repertoire consists of a few hundred thousand clones, with more than 80% occurring once and the leading ten covering 0.75% to 0.85%. This rearrangement joins TRBV6-1 to TRBJ1-1; no firm D call. Material: PBMCs. The TCR sequence derives from a woman aged 18-29 years in good health and CMV-seronegative. The CDR3, as DNA: TGTGCCAGCAAACCCCCCGGGTCGAGGACTGAAGCTTTCTTT. Amino acids: CASKPPGSRTEAFF.